This T cell receptor (beta chain) originates from a study of patients and donors after allogeneic stem cell transplantation (dated by TCRdb to 2018 to 2020). The CDR3 runs 15 residues from the cysteine to the phenylalanine. The kept DNA is CDR3 alone, 45 bases in frame from the first base. V is trimmed back by 0 bases and J by 5 bases, and the junction contains 6 bases that no gene match accounts for. CDR1 and CDR2, per the germline V gene, are SGHRS and YFSETQ. The library relied on RT-PCR. TCRdb lists the instrument as NextSeq 550. The raw public reads went through TCRdb reprocessing: fastp at Q25, MiXCR clone calling, in-frame beta chains kept. Merged by CDR3 protein, the rows form single entries marked with the most common genes and DNA. For this sample there are more than 20,000 distinct CDR3 sequences; approximately 39% appear just once. The biggest ten clones account for approximately 84% of the sample.

As for this clonotype: It has no known antigen specificity. Base qualities are not recorded, but no much larger clone differs from it by a single base.

Sequencing input: blood, either unsorted or a sorted T cell fraction (not recorded which). This receptor was taken from a human donor who was either an allogeneic HSCT recipient or a stem cell or donor lymphocyte infusion donor (not recorded which). It is not recorded whose cells these are; they may come from a transplant donor. The V and J genes are TRBV5-1 and TRBJ2-7, with 9 bases aligning to TRBD1. The nucleotide sequence reads TGCGCCAGCAGCTTGGGGGACAGGGTATGGAACGAGCAGTACTTC. Translation gives CASSLGDRVWNEQYF.